These T cell receptor beta chains were read from a single sample in a study of shared clonotypes between healthy human individuals. Repertoires were generated with immunoSEQ multiplex PCR, while TCRdb's copy carries only in-frame clones and drops some. This table has roughly 2,000,000 clones, approximately 94% appearing once. Sequencing was performed on naive CD8+ T cells sorted from blood. These receptors were collected from a man younger than 35 in good health. CDR3s include the opening cysteine and the closing phenylalanine or tryptophan. Fields, in order: clone size, D gene, J gene, V gene, CDR3 protein, CDR3 DNA. D genes are given only for firm matches. Not all rows give a size; the values are once, few, many and, for expanded clones, a class.

abundance: once; d_gene: TRBD2; j_gene: TRBJ2-3; v_gene: TRBV4-3; CDR3aa: CASSRTLAGGLTSTDTQYF; CDR3nt: TGCGCCAGCAGCCGAACACTAGCGGGAGGTCTGACTAGCACAGATACGCAGTATTTT
abundance: NA; d_gene: NA; j_gene: TRBJ2-1; v_gene: TRBV6-5; CDR3aa: CASTPTSSELHEQFF; CDR3nt: TGTGCCAGCACCCCCACATCCAGCGAACTCCATGAGCAGTTCTTC
abundance: NA; d_gene: NA; j_gene: TRBJ2-1; v_gene: TRBV29-1; CDR3aa: CSVADSYNEQFF; CDR3nt: TGCAGCGTTGCTGATTCCTACAATGAGCAGTTCTTC
abundance: NA; d_gene: NA; j_gene: TRBJ1-5; v_gene: TRBV7-8; CDR3aa: CASSPYGSNQPQHF; CDR3nt: TGTGCCAGCAGCCCTTACGGATCCAATCAGCCCCAGCATTTT
abundance: few; d_gene: NA; j_gene: TRBJ1-5; v_gene: TRBV2; CDR3aa: CASRVTGQPQHF; CDR3nt: TGTGCCAGCAGGGTGACAGGTCAGCCCCAGCATTTT
abundance: NA; d_gene: TRBD2; j_gene: TRBJ2-5; v_gene: TRBV9; CDR3aa: CASSLSGGGAQYF; CDR3nt: TGTGCCAGCAGCTTATCCGGCGGGGGGGCCCAGTACTTC
abundance: NA; d_gene: NA; j_gene: TRBJ1-2; v_gene: TRBV4-1; CDR3aa: CASSQDPEPIYGYTF; CDR3nt: TGCGCCAGCAGCCAAGATCCCGAGCCTATCTATGGCTACACCTTC
abundance: NA; d_gene: NA; j_gene: TRBJ2-5; v_gene: TRBV27; CDR3aa: CASSSLGVAGQETQYF; CDR3nt: TGTGCCAGCAGTTCCCTCGGGGTAGCAGGCCAAGAGACCCAGTACTTC
abundance: NA; d_gene: NA; j_gene: TRBJ1-5; v_gene: TRBV7-9; CDR3aa: CASSHIDSNQPQHF; CDR3nt: TGTGCCAGCAGCCATATAGATAGCAATCAGCCCCAGCATTTT
abundance: NA; d_gene: TRBD1; j_gene: TRBJ2-1; v_gene: TRBV27; CDR3aa: CASSPIHIDRGTYNEQFF; CDR3nt: TGTGCCAGCAGTCCCATTCATATCGACAGGGGTACCTACAATGAGCAGTTCTTC